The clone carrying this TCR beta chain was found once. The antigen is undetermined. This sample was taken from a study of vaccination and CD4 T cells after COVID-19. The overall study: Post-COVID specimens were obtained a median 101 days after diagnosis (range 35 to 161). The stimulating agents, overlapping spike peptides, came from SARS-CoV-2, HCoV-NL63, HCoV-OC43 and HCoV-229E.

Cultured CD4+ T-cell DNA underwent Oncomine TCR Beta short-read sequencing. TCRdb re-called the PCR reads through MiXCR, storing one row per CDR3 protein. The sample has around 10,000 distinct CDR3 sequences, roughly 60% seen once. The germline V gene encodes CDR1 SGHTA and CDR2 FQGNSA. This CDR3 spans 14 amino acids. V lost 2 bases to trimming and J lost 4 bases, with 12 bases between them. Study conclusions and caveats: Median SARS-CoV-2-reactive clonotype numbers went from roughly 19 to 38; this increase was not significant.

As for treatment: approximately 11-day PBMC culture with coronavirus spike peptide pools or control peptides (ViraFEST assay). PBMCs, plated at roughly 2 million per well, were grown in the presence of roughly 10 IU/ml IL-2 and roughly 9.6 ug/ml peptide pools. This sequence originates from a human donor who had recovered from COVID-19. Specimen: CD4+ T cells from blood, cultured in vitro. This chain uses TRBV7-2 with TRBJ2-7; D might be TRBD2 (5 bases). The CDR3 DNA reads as TGTGCCAGCAGCTTATGGACTGGCGGGTACGAGCAGTACTTC. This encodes CASSLWTGGYEQYF.